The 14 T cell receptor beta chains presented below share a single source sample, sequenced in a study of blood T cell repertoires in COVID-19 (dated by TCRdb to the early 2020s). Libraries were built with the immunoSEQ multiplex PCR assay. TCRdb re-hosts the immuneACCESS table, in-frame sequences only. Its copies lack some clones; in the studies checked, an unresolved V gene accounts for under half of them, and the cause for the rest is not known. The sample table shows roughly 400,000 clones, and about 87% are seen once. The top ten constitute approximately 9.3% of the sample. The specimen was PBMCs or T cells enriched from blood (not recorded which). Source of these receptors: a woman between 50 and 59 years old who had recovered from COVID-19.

The CDR3 reads CSARAAGELFF. In DNA, the CDR3 is TGCAGTGCTAGAGCGGCCGGGGAGCTGTTTTTT. The rearrangement uses TRBV20-1 and TRBJ2-2; unclear D gene. The V end was cut by 1 base, the J end by 6 bases, with 3 bases between. This CDR3 is 11 amino acids long. Germline CDR1 and CDR2: DFQATT and SNEGSKA (reference sequence).

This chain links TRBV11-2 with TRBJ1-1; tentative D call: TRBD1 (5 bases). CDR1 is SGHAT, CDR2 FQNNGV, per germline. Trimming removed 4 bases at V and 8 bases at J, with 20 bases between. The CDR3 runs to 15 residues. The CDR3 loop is CASSSNSKMGGEAFF. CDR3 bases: TGTGCCAGCAGCTCAAACTCAAAGATGGGGGGAGAAGCTTTCTTT.

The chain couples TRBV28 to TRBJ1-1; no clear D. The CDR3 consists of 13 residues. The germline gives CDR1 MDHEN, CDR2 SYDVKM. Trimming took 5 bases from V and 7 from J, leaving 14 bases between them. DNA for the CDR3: TGTGCCAGCAGTCCCCGCCGTGTTAGTGAAGCTTTCTTT. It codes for CASSPRRVSEAFF.

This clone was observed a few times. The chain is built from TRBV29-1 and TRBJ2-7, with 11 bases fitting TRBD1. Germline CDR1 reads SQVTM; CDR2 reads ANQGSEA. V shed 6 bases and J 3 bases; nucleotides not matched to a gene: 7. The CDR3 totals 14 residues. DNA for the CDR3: TGCAGCGTGGATACCGGGACAGGGGGCTACGAGCAGTACTTC. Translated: CSVDTGTGGYEQYF.

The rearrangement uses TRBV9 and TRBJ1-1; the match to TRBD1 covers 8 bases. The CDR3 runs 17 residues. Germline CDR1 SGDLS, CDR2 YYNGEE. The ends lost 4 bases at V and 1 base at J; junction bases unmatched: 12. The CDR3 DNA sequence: TGTGCCAGCAGCTCGATCGTAGTTACAGGGGGGAACACTGAAGCTTTCTTT. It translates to CASSSIVVTGGNTEAFF.

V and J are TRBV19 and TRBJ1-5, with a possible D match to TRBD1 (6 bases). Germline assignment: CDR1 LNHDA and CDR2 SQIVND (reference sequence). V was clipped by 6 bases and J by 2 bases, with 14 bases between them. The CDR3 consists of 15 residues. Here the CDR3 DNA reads TGTGCCAGTAGCGAGGTACAGGGAGGCAATCAGCCCCAGCATTTT. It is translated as CASSEVQGGNQPQHF. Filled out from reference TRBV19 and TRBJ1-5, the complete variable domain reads DGGITQSPKYLFRKEGQNVTLSCEQNLNHDAMYWYRQDPGQGLRLIYYSQIVNDFQKGDIAEGYSVSREKKESFPLTVTSAQKNPTAFYLCASSEVQGGNQPQHFGDGTRLSIL.

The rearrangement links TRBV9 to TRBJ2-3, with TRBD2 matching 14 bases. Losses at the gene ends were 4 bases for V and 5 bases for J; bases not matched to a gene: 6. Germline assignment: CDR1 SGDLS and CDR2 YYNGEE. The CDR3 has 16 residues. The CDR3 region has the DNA TGTGCCAGCAGCCCGACTAGCGGGGGGGCCGGAGATACGCAGTATTTT. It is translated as CASSPTSGGAGDTQYF.

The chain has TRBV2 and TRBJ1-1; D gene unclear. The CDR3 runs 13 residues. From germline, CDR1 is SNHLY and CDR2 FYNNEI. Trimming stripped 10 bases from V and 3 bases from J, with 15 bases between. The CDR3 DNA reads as TGTGCCACCCAAGGAGACGGGGACACTGAAGCTTTCTTT. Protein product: CATQGDGDTEAFF.

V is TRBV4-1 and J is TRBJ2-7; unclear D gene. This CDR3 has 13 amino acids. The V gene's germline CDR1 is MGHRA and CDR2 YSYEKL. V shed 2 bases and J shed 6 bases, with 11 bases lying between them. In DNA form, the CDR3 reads TGCGCCAGCAGCCAATTTAGTGCTCCCGAGCAGTACTTC. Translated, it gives CASSQFSAPEQYF.

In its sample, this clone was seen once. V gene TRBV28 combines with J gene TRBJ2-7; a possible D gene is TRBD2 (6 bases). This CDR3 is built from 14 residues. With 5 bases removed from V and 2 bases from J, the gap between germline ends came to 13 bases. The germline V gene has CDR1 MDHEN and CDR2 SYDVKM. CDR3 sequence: CASSALAVAYEQYF. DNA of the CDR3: TGTGCCAGCAGTGCACTAGCTGTGGCCTACGAGCAGTACTTC.

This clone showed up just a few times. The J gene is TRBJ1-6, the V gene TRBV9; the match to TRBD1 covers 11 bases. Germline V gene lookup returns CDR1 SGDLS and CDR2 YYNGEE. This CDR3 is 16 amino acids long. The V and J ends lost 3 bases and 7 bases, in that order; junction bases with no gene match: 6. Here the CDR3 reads CASSAGQGAQNSPLHF. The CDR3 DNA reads TGTGCCAGCAGCGCAGGACAGGGGGCGCAGAATTCACCCCTCCACTTT.

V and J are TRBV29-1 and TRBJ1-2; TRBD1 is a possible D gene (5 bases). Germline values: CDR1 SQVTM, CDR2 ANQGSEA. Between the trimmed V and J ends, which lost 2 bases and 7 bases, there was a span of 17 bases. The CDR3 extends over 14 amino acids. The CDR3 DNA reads TGCAGCGTTGAATGGGGGGAGGGCGGCGGTGGCTACACCTTC. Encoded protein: CSVEWGEGGGGYTF.

In DNA form, the CDR3 reads TGTGCCAGCAGCCAAGCGGTGTACGAGCAGTACTTC. Its translation: CASSQAVYEQYF. V is TRBV28 and J is TRBJ2-7; TRBD2 might be the D (5 bases). V shed 6 bases and J shed 4 bases, with 10 bases lying between them. The CDR3 sequence is 12 residues long. The V gene's germline CDR1 is MDHEN and CDR2 SYDVKM.

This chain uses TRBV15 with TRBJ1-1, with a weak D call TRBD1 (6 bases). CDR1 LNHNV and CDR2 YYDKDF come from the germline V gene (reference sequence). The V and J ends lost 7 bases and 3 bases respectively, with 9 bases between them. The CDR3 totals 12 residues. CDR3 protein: CATKGGYTEAFF. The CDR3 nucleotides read TGTGCCACCAAAGGGGGTTACACTGAAGCTTTCTTT.